Shown below are 29 T cell receptor beta chains from a single sample sequenced in a study of cytomegalovirus exposure and HLA in healthy donors. 13 Jbeta primers and 60 Vbeta primers were used for the PCR. The protocol was immunoSEQ multiplex PCR, while the TCRdb copy is restricted to in-frame clones and leaves out a portion. Counted here are about 110,000 clones, roughly 68% occurring once; the ten biggest clones make up roughly 0.92%. The sequenced material came from PBMCs. All receptors derive from a woman in her twenties or thirties in good health and CMV-seronegative.

The chain recombines TRBV5-1 with TRBJ1-2, with a tentative D call TRBD1 (5 bases). Germline CDR1 is SGHRS and CDR2 is YFSETQ. Trimming removed 5 bases from V and 8 bases from J, with 22 bases in between. The CDR3 extends over 15 amino acids. The CDR3 region has the DNA TGCGCCAGCAGTTTCCTGACAGCAGGCAAAGCAGGCTACACCTTC. Amino acid sequence: CASSFLTAGKAGYTF.

V gene TRBV30 combines with J gene TRBJ1-2; 10 nucleotides align to TRBD1. The ends lost 8 bases at V and 6 bases at J; junction bases unmatched: 12. The CDR3 totals 14 residues. CDR1 is GTSNPN and CDR2 is SVGIG in the germline V gene (reference sequence). The CDR3 nucleotides are TGTGCCCCAACAGGGGACAGGGGTCTTAATGGCTACACCTTC. Amino acid sequence: CAPTGDRGLNGYTF.

The chain links TRBV5-7 to TRBJ1-2; no firm D call. TRBV5-7 is known as an ORF, though its function is uncertain. The CDR3 spans 13 residues. Trimming stripped 3 bases from V and 5 bases from J, with 11 bases between. CDR3 DNA sequence: TGTGCCAGCAGCTGGCCCCCGAGGTATGGCTACACCTTC. Residues: CASSWPPRYGYTF.

This clone was detected only a few times. This chain uses TRBV2 with TRBJ2-7; 11 positions agree with TRBD2. The CDR3 runs to 16 residues. Trimming at V came to 3 bases and at J to 7 bases, leaving 11 bases not matched to a gene. The germline gives CDR1 SNHLY, CDR2 FYNNEI. CDR3 amino acids: CASSDRASGRSGEQYF. The CDR3 bases are TGTGCCAGCAGTGATCGGGCTAGCGGGAGGTCGGGGGAGCAGTACTTC.

This chain connects TRBV6-1 to TRBJ2-7, with 8 bases fitting TRBD1. CDR3 length: 14 residues. Germline CDR1 is MNHNS and CDR2 is SASEGT. With V trimmed by 4 bases and J by 1 base, 3 bases remained unmatched. CDR3: CASSGRTGSYEQYF. In DNA form, the CDR3 reads TGTGCCAGCAGTGGTCGGACAGGGTCCTACGAGCAGTACTTC.

The V and J genes are TRBV5-1 and TRBJ2-5; D might be TRBD2 (5 bases). V lost 4 bases and J 5 bases, leaving 15 bases between the germline ends. This CDR3 is built from 14 residues. Germline loops: CDR1 SGHRS, CDR2 YFSETQ. CDR3 coding DNA: TGCGCCAGCAGCGAAGGAGGTGGGCCCGAGACCCAGTACTTC. This sequence encodes CASSEGGGPETQYF.

The J gene is TRBJ2-5, the V gene TRBV27, with D possibly being TRBD2 (7 bases). Germline V gene lookup returns CDR1 MNHEY and CDR2 SMNVEV (reference sequence). The CDR3 contains 15 residues. V was pared by 2 bases and J by 4 bases, with 14 bases between. CDR3 amino acids: CASSLGGGYGETQYF. CDR3 coding DNA: TGTGCCAGCAGTTTAGGGGGGGGCTACGGAGAGACCCAGTACTTC.

This clone was observed a single time. The CDR3 DNA is TGTGCCTGGGGGACAGGGGAAGAGACCCAGTACTTC. Protein product: CAWGTGEETQYF. The chain combines TRBV30 with TRBJ2-5, with 10 bases matching TRBD1. The germline V gene encodes CDR1 GTSNPN and CDR2 SVGIG (reference sequence). Unmatched junction bases numbered 0, after V lost 5 bases and J lost 3 bases. The CDR3 runs 12 residues.

This chain joins TRBV9 and TRBJ2-5; a possible D gene is TRBD2 (5 bases). V dropped 0 bases and J dropped 4 bases, with 7 bases sitting between them. The germline gives CDR1 SGDLS, CDR2 YYNGEE. The CDR3 contains 13 residues. The CDR3 DNA reads TGTGCCAGCAGCGTAGAAGAGGGAGAGACCCAGTACTTC. Amino acid sequence: CASSVEEGETQYF.

This sequence joins TRBV18 and TRBJ1-1, with TRBD1 matching 7 bases. This CDR3 is built from 16 residues. Trimming at V came to 2 bases and at J to 3 bases, leaving 9 bases not matched to a gene. In germline, CDR1 is KGHSH, CDR2 LQKENI. CDR3 nucleotides: TGTGCCAGCTCACCATTAAATGACAGGGAGTACACTGAAGCTTTCTTT. It is translated as CASSPLNDREYTEAFF.

The chain carries TRBV6-5 and TRBJ2-5, with TRBD1 identical over 11 bases. The germline CDR1 and CDR2 sequences are MNHEY and SVGAGI. Unmatched junction bases numbered 9, after V lost 6 bases and J lost 9 bases. CDR3 length equals 14 residues. CDR3 DNA: TGTGCCAGCAGCCGGACAGGGGGCATCGGGGCCCAGTACTTC. It specifies CASSRTGGIGAQYF.

This chain joins TRBV19 and TRBJ1-5, with 7 positions matching TRBD1. The V segment lost 11 bases and the J segment 5 bases; nucleotides outside the gene matches: 12. CDR1 LNHDA and CDR2 SQIVND come from the germline V gene (reference sequence). This CDR3 spans 14 amino acids. The CDR3 loop is CAGSDRESHQPQHF. The CDR3 DNA reads TGTGCCGGAAGCGACAGGGAGAGCCATCAGCCCCAGCATTTT.

The CDR3 nucleotides read TGTGCCAGCAGTTTCGGGGAGACCTACGAGCAGTACTTC. Protein sequence: CASSFGETYEQYF. This chain uses TRBV27 with TRBJ2-7, with D perhaps matching TRBD2 (5 bases). The CDR3 extends over 13 amino acids. V was clipped by 3 bases and J by 2 bases, with 8 bases between them. Germline CDR1 and CDR2: MNHEY and SMNVEV (reference sequence).

The chain has TRBV29-1 and TRBJ2-2, with 11 bases aligning to TRBD1. Germline V CDR1 and CDR2: SQVTM, ANQGSEA. Germline trimming cut 4 bases from V and 6 bases from J; bases unmatched to any gene: 4. This CDR3 is built from 14 residues. In DNA, the CDR3 is TGCAGCGTTGGATGGACAGGGGGCCCCGGGGAGCTGTTTTTT. Its translation is CSVGWTGGPGELFF.

The chain is built from TRBV7-2 and TRBJ1-5, with D possibly being TRBD1 (6 bases). Trimming took off 3 bases at V and 3 bases at J, with 9 bases between the two ends. Per the germline V gene, CDR1 is SGHTA and CDR2 is FQGNSA. The CDR3 is 14 residues long. This chain's CDR3 is CASSFGQNNQPQHF. In DNA form, the CDR3 reads TGTGCCAGCAGCTTTGGACAGAACAATCAGCCCCAGCATTTT. The whole variable domain, remainder taken from reference TRBV7-2 and TRBJ1-5, is GAGVSQSPSNKVTEKGKDVELRCDPISGHTALYWYRQSLGQGLEFLIYFQGNSAPDKSGLPSDRFSAERTGGSVSTLTIQRTQQEDSAVYLCASSFGQNNQPQHFGDGTRLSIL.

This chain uses TRBV27 with TRBJ1-5; 7 bases map to TRBD1. The V gene end was trimmed by 7 bases and the J gene end by 4 bases; junction bases not matched to a gene: 7. The CDR3 has 14 amino acids. Germline V gives CDR1 MNHEY, CDR2 SMNVEV (reference sequence). The chain's CDR3 is CASKKTGLNQPQHF. For the CDR3, the DNA is TGTGCCAGCAAAAAGACAGGGCTTAATCAGCCCCAGCATTTT.

The chain carries TRBV7-2 and TRBJ1-4; D call uncertain. Trimming stripped 1 base from V and 7 bases from J, with 7 bases between. The CDR3 loop spans 13 amino acids. Per the germline V gene, CDR1 is SGHTA and CDR2 is FQGNSA. CDR3: CASSLGSGEKLFF. Here the CDR3 DNA reads TGTGCCAGCAGCTTAGGCAGCGGTGAAAAACTGTTTTTT.

This clone turned up a few times. The chain uses TRBV19 and TRBJ1-1; D remains ambiguous. Germline-derived CDR1 and CDR2 are LNHDA and SQIVND (reference sequence). CDR3 size: 10 residues. V was cut by 3 bases and J by 10 bases, with 6 bases left in between. The CDR3 coding sequence is TGTGCCAGTAGTATGGGCAGAGCTTTCTTT. Protein sequence: CASSMGRAFF.

The J gene is TRBJ1-2, the V gene TRBV6-1; D is unclear. The CDR3 has 14 amino acids. Looked up from germline, CDR1 is MNHNS and CDR2 is SASEGT. The V end lost 2 bases, the J end lost 7 bases, and 14 bases lay between the germline ends. The CDR3 sequence is CASSELRERGGYTF. CDR3 DNA: TGTGCCAGCAGTGAACTAAGGGAGCGGGGTGGCTACACCTTC.

This rearrangement joins TRBV10-3 to TRBJ2-7; TRBD2 matches at 9 bases. After removal of 3 bases from V and 6 bases from J, the junction contained 9 bases not matched to a gene. Germline loops: CDR1 ENHRY, CDR2 SYGVKD. This CDR3 comprises 15 residues. The CDR3 DNA reads TGTGCCATCAGTGATGAGGCTAGCGGGATCCGCGAGCAGTACTTC. Protein product: CAISDEASGIREQYF.

The chain joins TRBV7-9 to TRBJ1-1, with TRBD1 identical over 9 bases. CDR3 length equals 12 residues. Germline CDR1 is SEHNR and CDR2 is FQNEAQ (reference sequence). V was clipped by 3 bases and J by 8 bases; unmatched bases: 1. For the CDR3, the DNA is TGTGCCAGCAGCTTCGACAGGGGGGAAGCTTTCTTT. It specifies CASSFDRGEAFF. Full variable domain (remainder filled in from reference TRBV7-9 and TRBJ1-1): DTGVSQNPRHKITKRGQNVTFRCDPISEHNRLYWYRQTLGQGPEFLTYFQNEAQLEKSRLLSDRFSAERPKGSFSTLEIQRTEQGDSAMYLCASSFDRGEAFFGQGTRLTVV.

The rearrangement links TRBV19 to TRBJ1-2; no clear D gene. Germline-derived CDR1 and CDR2 are LNHDA and SQIVND (reference sequence). V was shortened by 3 bases and J by 1 base, with 6 bases between the two germline ends. This CDR3 comprises 13 residues. The CDR3 protein is CASSMRGNYGYTF. As DNA, the CDR3 is TGTGCCAGTAGTATGCGCGGTAACTATGGCTACACCTTC.

The CDR3 nucleotides read TGTGCCAGCAGCTTGGACTGGGAGGGCCAAGAGACCCAGTACTTC. Its protein is CASSLDWEGQETQYF. The J gene is TRBJ2-5, the V gene TRBV5-6; 7 nucleotides agree with TRBD2. Germline trimming cut 0 bases from V and 1 base from J; bases unmatched to any gene: 3. This CDR3 comprises 15 residues. Per the germline V gene, CDR1 is SGHDT and CDR2 is YYEEEE.

Here the CDR3 DNA reads TGTGCCAGCAGCTTAATATTAGGGGTCGGGGCCAACGTCCTGACTTTC. It specifies CASSLILGVGANVLTF. V gene TRBV7-8 combines with J gene TRBJ2-6, with D maybe TRBD1 (5 bases). The CDR3 loop spans 16 amino acids. CDR1 SGHVS and CDR2 FQNEAQ come from the germline V gene. Trimming left V 2 bases short and J 4 bases short, with 12 bases between.

This chain joins TRBV6-5 and TRBJ1-6; D is possibly TRBD1 (6 bases). The CDR3 runs 16 residues. Deletions cut 4 bases from V and 7 bases from J, with 17 bases between. Germline loops: CDR1 MNHEY, CDR2 SVGAGI. CDR3 protein: CASSFTGFLGNSPLHF. Here the CDR3 DNA reads TGTGCCAGCAGTTTTACAGGGTTCCTGGGAAATTCACCCCTCCACTTT.

This clone was picked up a small number of times. The rearrangement uses TRBV27 and TRBJ1-5, with D unclear. Germline CDR1 is MNHEY and CDR2 is SMNVEV (reference sequence). The CDR3 has 16 amino acids. V lost 3 bases to trimming and J lost 7 bases, with 19 bases between them. CDR3: CASSFWSGGEAQPQHF. In nucleotides, the CDR3 is TGTGCCAGCAGTTTTTGGAGTGGTGGGGAGGCGCAGCCCCAGCATTTT.

The chain employs TRBV4-2 and TRBJ2-1; D remains unclear. This CDR3 contains 14 residues. V was trimmed by 1 base and J by 10 bases, leaving 14 bases between them. Germline V CDR1 and CDR2: LGHNA, YNFKEQ. CDR3 region: CASSQAEVKAEQFF. The CDR3, as DNA: TGTGCCAGCAGCCAAGCAGAGGTAAAGGCAGAGCAGTTCTTC.

As regards this clone: The same CDR3 arises from other DNA sequences in this sample as well. The chain carries TRBV29-1 and TRBJ1-1, with D unresolved. Per the germline V gene, CDR1 is SQVTM and CDR2 is ANQGSEA. The CDR3 is 13 residues long. Trimming shortened V by 0 bases and J by 1 base, and 6 bases separated the two germline ends. CDR3 residues: CSVEDRWNTEAFF. In DNA, the CDR3 is TGCAGCGTTGAAGACAGATGGAACACTGAAGCTTTCTTT.

With respect to this clone: The junction departs from germline at one end; a sequencing error may be responsible. CDR3 region: CSSSSYQTYEQYF. The CDR3 nucleotides read TGTTCCAGCAGCTCGTATCAGACCTACGAGCAGTACTTC. The rearrangement uses TRBV7-9 and TRBJ2-7, with D hard to call. The V gene's germline CDR1 is SEHNR and CDR2 FQNEAQ (reference sequence). This CDR3 spans 13 amino acids. Based on the CDR3 plus reference TRBV7-9 and TRBJ2-7, the full variable domain is DTGVSQNPRHKITKRGQNVTFRCDPISEHNRLYWYRQTLGQGPEFLTYFQNEAQLEKSRLLSDRFSAERPKGSFSTLEIQRTEQGDSAMYLCSSSSYQTYEQYFGPGTRLTVT.